The 23 T cell receptor beta chains presented below share a single source sample, sequenced in a study of neurological immune-mediated disorders. Via MiXCR, TCRdb re-called the 5' RACE reads, giving one row per CDR3 protein. Of about 59,000 distinct CDR3 sequences listed, around 3.5% are singletons. The specimen sequenced was PBMCs. All receptors derive from a young woman with multiple sclerosis.

At least ten counts were recorded for this clonotype. V gene TRBV5-1 combines with J gene TRBJ2-4; D is possibly TRBD2 (6 bases). The CDR3 loop spans 15 amino acids. Trimming removed 0 bases from V and 0 bases from J, with 7 bases in between. CDR1 SGHRS and CDR2 YFSETQ come from the germline V gene. CDR3 residues: CASSLGGAAKNIQYF. CDR3 DNA sequence: TGCGCCAGCAGCTTGGGCGGGGCAGCCAAAAACATTCAGTACTTC.

This clonotype came up many times. The chain recombines TRBV7-6 with TRBJ2-2; 9 positions match TRBD2. This CDR3 is 17 amino acids long. V shed 3 bases, J shed 6 bases, and the junction held 11 bases outside the gene matches. The germline V gene encodes CDR1 SGHVS and CDR2 FNYEAQ. The CDR3 DNA follows: TGTGCCAGCAGCTTCCCCTATAGCGGGAGTGGGTCCGGGGAGCTGTTTTTT. Translated, it gives CASSFPYSGSGSGELFF.

The table lists this clonotype with many counts. V and J are TRBV20-1 and TRBJ2-7; D may be TRBD2 (5 bases). V gave up 1 base and J gave up 4 bases, with 17 bases separating them. CDR1 is DFQATT and CDR2 is SNEGSKA in the germline V gene (reference sequence). This CDR3 region has 15 residues. The CDR3 here is CSARASASQRYEQYF. The CDR3 DNA reads as TGCAGTGCTAGAGCATCGGCTAGCCAGAGGTACGAGCAGTACTTC.

With respect to this clonotype: With a much larger clone just one base away, this may be a read error. The genes are TRBV20-1 and TRBJ2-3; unclear D gene. V dropped 1 base and J dropped 5 bases, with 10 bases sitting between them. The CDR3 runs to 13 residues. Looked up from germline, CDR1 is DFQATT and CDR2 is SNEGSKA (reference sequence). CDR3 bases: TGCAGTGCTAGAGGGATGGGTCGAGATACGCAGTATTTT. As protein: CSARGMGRDTQYF.

Regarding this clonotype: One base away lies a much larger clone, so this may be a sequencing read error. The chain links TRBV20-1 to TRBJ1-1; no firm D call. The CDR3 extends over 13 amino acids. Germline CDR1 reads DFQATT; CDR2 reads SNEGSKA (reference sequence). Trimming pared 3 bases from V and 7 bases from J, leaving 15 bases between. For the CDR3, the DNA is TGCAGTGCTAGGTGGGAAAGGGTGGGTGAAGCTTTCTTT. Protein sequence: CSARWERVGEAFF.

This clonotype was picked up many times. The CDR3 bases are TGTGCCAGCAGCAGCTCAGCATACGAGCAGTACTTC. It encodes CASSSSAYEQYF. This sequence joins TRBV7-9 and TRBJ2-7, with D uncertain. V lost 5 bases and J lost 4, with 9 bases in between. Per germline, CDR1 SEHNR and CDR2 FQNEAQ (reference sequence). This CDR3 has 12 residues.

This clonotype was observed at least ten times. This chain joins TRBV6-6 and TRBJ1-1, with TRBD1 identical over 8 bases. The CDR3 covers 14 residues. V gave up 4 bases and J gave up 5 bases; unmatched junction bases: 6. Germline lookup yields CDR1 MNHNY and CDR2 SVGAGI (reference sequence). CDR3 coding DNA: TGTGCCAGCAGTTTCACAGGGGGTAGGACTGAAGCTTTCTTT. Protein: CASSFTGGRTEAFF.

This clonotype was seen many times. This sequence joins TRBV7-2 and TRBJ2-7; TRBD1 agrees at 10 bases. The CDR3 consists of 16 residues. V dropped 1 base and J dropped 7; count of bases not matched to a gene: 10. Germline values: CDR1 SGHTA, CDR2 FQGNSA. DNA for the CDR3: TGTGCCAGCAGCTTAGTTGGAATGGGGACAGGGGTGGAGCAGTACTTC. Encoded protein: CASSLVGMGTGVEQYF. Supplemented by reference TRBV7-2 and TRBJ2-7, the full variable domain reads GAGVSQSPSNKVTEKGKDVELRCDPISGHTALYWYRQSLGQGLEFLIYFQGNSAPDKSGLPSDRFSAERTGGSVSTLTIQRTQQEDSAVYLCASSLVGMGTGVEQYFGPGTRLTVT.

There are many counts of this clonotype. This rearrangement joins TRBV28 to TRBJ2-7; D gene uncertain. Germline V lookup: CDR1 MDHEN, CDR2 SYDVKM. V shed 6 bases and J shed 3 bases, with 6 bases lying between them. The CDR3 totals 11 residues. The CDR3 DNA is TGTGCCAGCAGGAGCCTCTACGAGCAGTACTTC. The encoded protein is CASRSLYEQYF. Combining the CDR3 with reference TRBV28 and TRBJ2-7 gives the whole variable domain DVKVTQSSRYLVKRTGEKVFLECVQDMDHENMFWYRQDPGLGLRLIYFSYDVKMKEKGDIPEGYSVSREKKERFSLILESASTNQTSMYLCASRSLYEQYFGPGTRLTVT.

This clonotype showed up just a few times. A much more abundant neighbour one base away suggests this may be a read error. The V gene is TRBV24-1, the J gene TRBJ2-5; no clear D gene. Germline V gene data show CDR1 as KGHDR and CDR2 as SFDVKD. V lost 7 bases to trimming and J lost 4 bases, with 12 bases between them. The CDR3 is 13 amino acids. CDR3 in DNA: TGTGCCACCAGCGGAAAGGGTGGAGAGACCCAGTACTTC. Translated, it gives CATSGKGGETQYF.

This clonotype was observed many times. This sequence joins TRBV15 and TRBJ1-5, with 7 positions matching TRBD1. Trimming cost V 1 base and J 6 bases; bases outside gene matches: 6. Germline V gene data show CDR1 as LNHNV and CDR2 as YYDKDF (reference sequence). This CDR3 is 15 amino acids long. The CDR3 nucleotides read TGTGCCACCAGCAGAGGTGAGGGGGCTGGTCAGCCCCAGCATTTT. This encodes CATSRGEGAGQPQHF.

This clonotype was recorded a few times. Compared with germline, one end of the junction differs, possibly owing to a read error. The chain combines TRBV6-5 with TRBJ1-6, with a tentative D call TRBD1 (5 bases). Germline V CDR1 and CDR2: MNHEY, SVGAGI. The CDR3 consists of 16 residues. CDR3 region: CASSYSAGREDSPLNF. Written as DNA, the CDR3 is TGTGCCAGCAGTTACTCGGCTGGCAGGGAAGATTCACCCCTCAACTTT.

About this clonotype: Relative to the germline gene, one junction end is altered; a read error may explain this. The V and J genes are TRBV20-1 and TRBJ2-1, with D perhaps TRBD2 (5 bases). Germline V gives CDR1 DFQATT, CDR2 SNEGSKA (reference sequence). The CDR3 length is 12 residues. The CDR3 protein is CIATGLTIEQFF. DNA for the CDR3: TGCATTGCTACCGGACTCACCATTGAGCAGTTCTTC.

This clonotype was seen many times. This rearrangement joins TRBV29-1 to TRBJ2-7; D is ambiguous. CDR1 is SQVTM, CDR2 ANQGSEA, per germline. The CDR3 length is 12 residues. V lost 4 bases, J lost 2 bases, and 9 bases lay in between. CDR3 sequence (DNA): TGCAGCGTTGTGGGCAGGACCTACGAGCAGTACTTC. Translation gives CSVVGRTYEQYF.

The chain has TRBV7-2 and TRBJ2-3; the D gene is possibly TRBD2 (7 bases). V shed 8 bases and J shed 4 bases, with 13 bases lying between them. The length of the CDR3 is 13 residues. Germline V CDR1 and CDR2: SGHTA, FQGNSA. The CDR3 DNA sequence: TGTGCCAGCGAGAGGGGGGGGGCAGATACGCAGTATTTT. It yields the protein CASERGGADTQYF.

Turning to this clonotype: With a much larger clone just one base away, this may be a read error. The chain uses TRBV6-4 and TRBJ2-7; no clear D gene. The V end lost 6 bases, the J end lost 6 bases, and 15 bases lay between the germline ends. The V gene's germline CDR1 is MRHNA and CDR2 SNTAGT. The length of the CDR3 is 13 residues. The CDR3 here is CASRIQIPCEQYF. In DNA, the CDR3 is TGTGCCAGCAGAATACAGATCCCCTGCGAGCAGTACTTC.

This clonotype appeared many times. Germline is not matched at one junction end, which may reflect a read error. The rearrangement joins TRBV28 to TRBJ1-5; 8 bases are shared with TRBD1. The CDR3 sequence is 15 residues long. CDR1 and CDR2 (germline): MDHEN, SYDVKM. In DNA form, the CDR3 reads TGTGCCAGCAGCACACAGGGGGGGAGCAATCAGCCCCAGAATTTT. It codes for CASSTQGGSNQPQNF.

This clonotype was detected many times. The gene calls are TRBV7-2 and TRBJ2-1; D is ambiguous. The V and J ends lost 4 bases and 10 bases respectively, with 14 bases between them. The CDR3 has 13 amino acids. CDR1 and CDR2 (germline): SGHTA, FQGNSA. The CDR3 region is CASSSKGKGEQFF. DNA of the CDR3: TGTGCCAGCAGCTCCAAGGGTAAGGGCGAGCAGTTCTTC.

This clonotype turned up a few times. One end of the junction varies from germline; a read error may be responsible. V is TRBV5-1 and J is TRBJ1-5; TRBD1 aligns across 8 bases. The CDR3 runs to 15 residues. The germline V gene has CDR1 SGHRS and CDR2 YFSETQ. The CDR3: CASSAWTGPNQPQNF. CDR3 bases: TGCGCCAGCAGCGCCTGGACAGGGCCAAATCAGCCCCAGAATTTT.

This clonotype was picked up a small number of times. The V call is TRBV20-1, the J call TRBJ2-7, with D unresolved. V was trimmed by 0 bases and J by 6 bases, leaving 9 bases between them. Germline CDR1 is DFQATT and CDR2 is SNEGSKA (reference sequence). The CDR3 has 12 amino acids. The CDR3 DNA reads as TGCAGTGCTAGAGATGGGCGCGGCGAGCAGTACTTC. Translating gives CSARDGRGEQYF.

This clonotype was detected ten times or more. The J gene is TRBJ1-5, the V gene TRBV4-1, with 8 bases fitting TRBD1. Germline CDR1 reads MGHRA; CDR2 reads YSYEKL. This CDR3 has 19 residues. Germline trimming cut 0 bases from V and 9 bases from J; bases unmatched to any gene: 19. The CDR3 DNA follows: TGCGCCAGCAGCCAAGAACCAACTGGAGGGACAGGCGTTCTAAGGCCCCAGCATTTT. Translation: CASSQEPTGGTGVLRPQHF.

At least ten counts were recorded for this clonotype. V and J are TRBV5-1 and TRBJ1-3, with 7 bases that match TRBD1. This CDR3 is 15 amino acids long. Germline V CDR1 and CDR2: SGHRS, YFSETQ. After removal of 5 bases from V and 4 bases from J, the junction contained 9 bases not matched to a gene. The DNA of the CDR3 is TGCGCCAGCAGTCGTGGACAGGTTTCAGGAAACACCATATATTTT. Protein: CASSRGQVSGNTIYF.

This clonotype was detected many times. The genes are TRBV5-1 and TRBJ1-2, with D perhaps matching TRBD1 (6 bases). With 3 bases removed from V and 0 bases from J, the gap between germline ends came to 12 bases. This CDR3 has 15 residues. Germline assignment: CDR1 SGHRS and CDR2 YFSETQ. The CDR3 protein is CASSSNTGSNYGYTF. CDR3 nucleotides: TGCGCCAGCAGCTCTAATACAGGGTCTAACTATGGCTACACCTTC.